Shown below are 5 T cell receptor beta chains from a single sample sequenced in a study of blood T cell repertoires in COVID-19 (dated by TCRdb to about 2020). Library construction relied on the immunoSEQ multiplex PCR assay. Entries here come from immuneACCESS through TCRdb and include only in-frame sequences with V and J called. Some clones fail to appear in such tables; in the studies checked, an unresolved V gene covers under half of the shortfall, and the cause of the remainder is unknown. Within this sample are fewer than 250,000 clones, with roughly 89% of them counted one time only. Together, the top ten hold more than 13% of the sample. Sample: PBMCs or T cells enriched from blood (not recorded which). The receptors stem from a man aged 30-40 years who had been exposed to COVID-19.

This clone is a singleton in its sample. V is TRBV2 and J is TRBJ2-1, with 7 nucleotides matching TRBD1. Germline V CDR1 and CDR2: SNHLY, FYNNEI. CDR3 length: 13 amino acids. Trimming removed 8 bases from V and 8 bases from J; junction bases left unmatched: 9. The CDR3 nucleotides are TGTGCCAGCTCGACAGGGCTTGAGGATGAGCAGTTCTTC. Protein product: CASSTGLEDEQFF.

This clone was seen more than once but under ten times. The genes are TRBV4-2 and TRBJ1-2; tentative D call: TRBD1 (6 bases). This CDR3 contains 13 residues. V was cut by 5 bases and J by 5 bases, with 12 bases left in between. The germline V gene encodes CDR1 LGHNA and CDR2 YNFKEQ. CDR3 in DNA: TGTGCCAGCAGCAAACAGGGTGTATATGGCTACACCTTC. Encoded protein: CASSKQGVYGYTF.

The chain has TRBV6-5 and TRBJ2-1, with TRBD1 as a possible D gene (6 bases). The germline gives CDR1 MNHEY, CDR2 SVGAGI. V gave up 6 bases and J gave up 2 bases, with 11 bases separating them. The CDR3 is made up of 14 amino acids. CDR3 amino acids: CASSSRGPYNEQFF. The CDR3 DNA follows: TGTGCCAGCAGCAGCAGGGGTCCCTACAATGAGCAGTTCTTC.

The chain combines TRBV6-2 or TRBV6-3 with TRBJ2-7; 8 bases are shared with TRBD2. In germline, CDR1 is MNHEY, CDR2 SVGEGT. The V and J ends lost 6 bases and 7 bases, in that order; junction bases with no gene match: 11. The CDR3 sequence is 14 residues long. The CDR3 here is CASSLSFASGEQYF. The DNA for the CDR3 is TGTGCCAGCAGCCTATCGTTTGCTAGCGGGGAGCAGTACTTC.

The J gene is TRBJ2-7, the V gene TRBV4-3; 9 bases fit TRBD2. CDR3 length: 15 amino acids. V lost 5 bases and J lost 0; bases outside the gene matches: 5. Germline-derived CDR1 and CDR2 are LGHNA and YSLEER. The CDR3 region has the DNA TGCGCCAGCAGCGTTAGCGGGGGTCTCTCCTACGAGCAGTACTTC. Translation: CASSVSGGLSYEQYF.